The rows below give T cell receptor beta chains drawn from one sample of a study of blood T cells in healthy people across ages. TCRdb reprocessed the 5' RACE reads with MiXCR, giving one entry per CDR3 protein. The sample lists about 750,000 distinct CDR3 sequences; about 53% were seen once. Material: blood. These receptors originate from a man at least 80 years old in good health. The CDR3 runs from the conserved cysteine through the conserved F or W. The D gene is left open where the match is weak. Only some rows state a clone size, as once, few, many or a class for expanded clones.

J gene: TRBJ2-1; D gene: -; clone size: once; V gene: TRBV20-1; CDR3 protein: CSTLPATGSYNEQFF; CDR3 DNA: TGCAGTACTCTCCCCGCTACCGGGAGCTACAATGAGCAGTTCTTC
J gene: TRBJ2-1; D gene: -; clone size: -; V gene: TRBV28; CDR3 protein: CASSTVLFGSLSFDEQFF; CDR3 DNA: TGTGCCAGCAGCACTGTCCTCTTTGGGTCATTGAGCTTCGATGAGCAGTTCTTC
J gene: TRBJ2-1; D gene: TRBD2; clone size: -; V gene: TRBV6-1; CDR3 protein: CASSTGLAGLVKFF; CDR3 DNA: TGTGCCAGCAGTACGGGACTAGCGGGTCTGGTGAAGTTCTTC
J gene: TRBJ1-1; D gene: -; clone size: once; V gene: TRBV29-1; CDR3 protein: CSALRAMNTEAFF; CDR3 DNA: TGCAGCGCTCTGAGGGCAATGAACACTGAAGCTTTCTTT
J gene: TRBJ1-1; D gene: -; clone size: few; V gene: TRBV6-6; CDR3 protein: CASSSHGKMNTEAFF; CDR3 DNA: TGTGCCAGCAGTTCTCACGGGAAGATGAACACTGAAGCTTTCTTT
J gene: TRBJ2-5; D gene: TRBD2; clone size: -; V gene: TRBV7-3; CDR3 protein: CASSQGLAGTQYF; CDR3 DNA: TGTGCCAGCAGCCAGGGACTAGCGGGGACCCAGTACTTC
J gene: TRBJ2-3; D gene: -; clone size: few; V gene: TRBV29-1; CDR3 protein: CSVRAPAVDTQYF; CDR3 DNA: TGCAGCGTCCGGGCCCCCGCGGTGGATACGCAGTATTTT
J gene: TRBJ2-4; D gene: TRBD1; clone size: few; V gene: TRBV7-2; CDR3 protein: CASSPRGTGLHPLEQYF; CDR3 DNA: TGTGCCAGCAGCCCCCGGGGGACAGGCCTCCACCCCCTTGAGCAGTACTTC
J gene: TRBJ2-5; D gene: TRBD1; clone size: -; V gene: TRBV20-1; CDR3 protein: CSARDPDRAETQYF; CDR3 DNA: TGCAGTGCTAGAGATCCGGACAGGGCAGAGACCCAGTACTTC
J gene: TRBJ2-7; D gene: -; clone size: -; V gene: TRBV29-1; CDR3 protein: CSVEDLNGSRDEQYF; CDR3 DNA: TGCAGCGTTGAAGATCTTAACGGGAGTAGGGACGAGCAGTACTTC
J gene: TRBJ2-1; D gene: TRBD2; clone size: -; V gene: TRBV6-2/TRBV6-3; CDR3 protein: CASIPRREVHNEQFF; CDR3 DNA: TGTGCCAGCATCCCGCGGCGGGAGGTCCACAATGAGCAGTTCTTC
J gene: TRBJ2-1; D gene: TRBD1; clone size: -; V gene: TRBV2; CDR3 protein: CASSGFGTGKNEQFF; CDR3 DNA: TGTGCCAGCAGTGGGTTCGGGACAGGGAAAAATGAGCAGTTCTTC
J gene: TRBJ2-5; D gene: -; clone size: -; V gene: TRBV29-1; CDR3 protein: CSVAVGGQETQYF; CDR3 DNA: TGCAGCGTTGCGGTGGGAGGACAAGAGACCCAGTACTTC
J gene: TRBJ1-2; D gene: -; clone size: -; V gene: TRBV29-1; CDR3 protein: CSVNSPGYTF; CDR3 DNA: TGCAGCGTTAACAGTCCTGGCTACACCTTC
J gene: TRBJ2-3; D gene: TRBD1; clone size: -; V gene: TRBV5-1; CDR3 protein: CASSLAGTELSTDTQYF; CDR3 DNA: TGCGCCAGCAGCTTGGCTGGGACAGAACTCTCCACAGATACGCAGTATTTT
J gene: TRBJ2-3; D gene: -; clone size: few; V gene: TRBV29-1; CDR3 protein: CSVEKGTTQYF; CDR3 DNA: TGCAGCGTTGAGAAGGGGACTACGCAGTATTTT
J gene: TRBJ2-3; D gene: -; clone size: -; V gene: TRBV11-3; CDR3 protein: CASSLSGVPTDTQYF; CDR3 DNA: TGTGCCAGCAGCTTAAGTGGGGTCCCCACAGATACGCAGTATTTT
J gene: TRBJ2-3; D gene: -; clone size: -; V gene: TRBV7-7; CDR3 protein: CASSLDGDSADTQYF; CDR3 DNA: TGTGCTAGCAGCCTGGACGGGGACTCTGCAGATACGCAGTATTTT
J gene: TRBJ1-1; D gene: -; clone size: -; V gene: TRBV7-9; CDR3 protein: CASSWAGTEAFF; CDR3 DNA: TGTGCCAGCAGCTGGGCGGGTACTGAAGCTTTCTTT
J gene: TRBJ2-7; D gene: TRBD2; clone size: -; V gene: TRBV3-1; CDR3 protein: CASSHPTSGIYEQYF; CDR3 DNA: TGTGCCAGCAGCCATCCGACTAGCGGCATTTACGAGCAGTACTTC
J gene: TRBJ1-2; D gene: TRBD1; clone size: -; V gene: TRBV9; CDR3 protein: CASSDRGRSYGYTF; CDR3 DNA: TGTGCCAGCAGTGACAGGGGTAGGAGTTATGGCTACACCTTC
J gene: TRBJ2-5; D gene: -; clone size: -; V gene: TRBV28; CDR3 protein: CASSSNRETQYF; CDR3 DNA: TGTGCCAGCAGTTCAAACCGGGAGACCCAGTACTTC
J gene: TRBJ2-6; D gene: -; clone size: -; V gene: TRBV11-1; CDR3 protein: CASLSSGANVLTF; CDR3 DNA: TGTGCCAGTCTCTCCTCTGGGGCCAACGTCCTGACTTTC
J gene: TRBJ2-3; D gene: -; clone size: -; V gene: TRBV5-1; CDR3 protein: CASSLGGSRRPRYAYF; CDR3 DNA: TGCGCCAGCAGCTTGGGTGGTAGCCGACGGCCCAGATACGCGTATTTT
J gene: TRBJ2-1; D gene: TRBD2; clone size: -; V gene: TRBV27; CDR3 protein: CASSPPTSGTGFAYNEQFF; CDR3 DNA: TGTGCCAGCAGTCCCCCGACTAGCGGGACGGGCTTCGCCTACAATGAGCAGTTCTTC
J gene: TRBJ2-7; D gene: -; clone size: few; V gene: TRBV3-1; CDR3 protein: CASSHMGDEQYF; CDR3 DNA: TGTGCCAGCAGCCATATGGGGGACGAGCAGTACTTC
J gene: TRBJ2-1; D gene: TRBD2; clone size: few; V gene: TRBV7-2; CDR3 protein: CASSLGGTSRYNEQFF; CDR3 DNA: TGTGCCAGCAGCTTAGGGGGGACTAGCAGATACAATGAGCAGTTCTTC
J gene: TRBJ2-7; D gene: TRBD2; clone size: once; V gene: TRBV20-1; CDR3 protein: CSARGTSGLPYEQYF; CDR3 DNA: TGCAGTGCTAGGGGGACTAGCGGCCTTCCCTACGAGCAGTACTTC
J gene: TRBJ1-4; D gene: -; clone size: -; V gene: TRBV2; CDR3 protein: CASSGTAGEQNEKLFF; CDR3 DNA: TGTGCCAGCAGTGGGACAGCGGGGGAACAGAATGAAAAACTGTTTTTT
J gene: TRBJ2-7; D gene: -; clone size: -; V gene: TRBV6-5; CDR3 protein: CASSSPGALYEQYF; CDR3 DNA: TGTGCCAGCAGTTCCCCGGGAGCGTTATACGAGCAGTACTTC
J gene: TRBJ1-2; D gene: TRBD1; clone size: -; V gene: TRBV29-1; CDR3 protein: CSVHGTGLSYGYTF; CDR3 DNA: TGCAGCGTTCATGGGACAGGGCTTTCCTATGGCTACACCTTC
J gene: TRBJ2-7; D gene: -; clone size: few; V gene: TRBV20-1; CDR3 protein: CSASTSYPSYEQYF; CDR3 DNA: TGCAGTGCAAGCACTAGTTATCCTTCCTACGAGCAGTACTTC
J gene: TRBJ2-5; D gene: -; clone size: -; V gene: TRBV20-1; CDR3 protein: CSALNPSAETQYF; CDR3 DNA: TGCAGTGCTCTAAATCCCAGCGCAGAGACCCAGTACTTC
J gene: TRBJ2-2; D gene: TRBD2; clone size: -; V gene: TRBV9; CDR3 protein: CASSSSKRGANTGELFF; CDR3 DNA: TGTGCCAGCAGCTCGTCAAAGCGGGGAGCGAACACCGGGGAGCTGTTTTTT
J gene: TRBJ2-1; D gene: TRBD2; clone size: few; V gene: TRBV3-1; CDR3 protein: CASSSTSGRALNEQFF; CDR3 DNA: TGTGCCAGCAGCTCAACTAGCGGGAGGGCCCTCAATGAGCAGTTCTTC
J gene: TRBJ2-4; D gene: -; clone size: -; V gene: TRBV2; CDR3 protein: CASSNLLQAKNIQYF; CDR3 DNA: TGTGCCAGCAGTAACCTCTTACAAGCCAAAAACATTCAGTACTTC
J gene: TRBJ2-7; D gene: -; clone size: once; V gene: TRBV21-1; CDR3 protein: CASSNLRTSGAFYEQYF; CDR3 DNA: TGTGCCAGCAGCAATCTTAGGACTAGCGGGGCTTTCTACGAGCAGTACTTC
J gene: TRBJ2-4; D gene: -; clone size: few; V gene: TRBV28; CDR3 protein: CAGSLGLALAKNIQYF; CDR3 DNA: TGTGCCGGCAGTTTAGGTCTAGCCCTAGCCAAAAACATTCAGTACTTC
J gene: TRBJ2-3; D gene: TRBD2; clone size: few; V gene: TRBV7-9; CDR3 protein: CASSFSGLAGGTDTQYF; CDR3 DNA: TGTGCCAGCAGCTTTAGTGGACTAGCGGGCGGCACAGATACGCAGTATTTT
J gene: TRBJ2-5; D gene: TRBD1; clone size: -; V gene: TRBV6-5; CDR3 protein: CASSPWTGRETQYF; CDR3 DNA: TGTGCCAGCAGTCCATGGACAGGGCGGGAGACCCAGTACTTC
J gene: TRBJ1-6; D gene: TRBD1; clone size: once; V gene: TRBV2; CDR3 protein: CASSERTGDNSPLHF; CDR3 DNA: TGTGCCAGCAGTGAGAGAACAGGGGATAATTCACCCCTCCACTTT
J gene: TRBJ1-3; D gene: -; clone size: -; V gene: TRBV6-6; CDR3 protein: CASSPVGFSGNTIYF; CDR3 DNA: TGTGCCAGCAGCCCCGTGGGCTTCTCTGGAAACACCATATATTTT
J gene: TRBJ2-3; D gene: -; clone size: few; V gene: TRBV15; CDR3 protein: CATSRESRVTDTQYF; CDR3 DNA: TGTGCCACCAGCAGAGAAAGCAGGGTCACAGATACGCAGTATTTT
J gene: TRBJ1-5; D gene: -; clone size: -; V gene: TRBV27; CDR3 protein: CASSPTGTRVNQPQHF; CDR3 DNA: TGTGCCAGCAGCCCTACAGGGACCAGAGTCAATCAGCCCCAGCATTTT
J gene: TRBJ1-4; D gene: -; clone size: -; V gene: TRBV20-1; CDR3 protein: CSARFFRGPTSNEKLFF; CDR3 DNA: TGCAGTGCTAGATTCTTCCGGGGACCTACTTCTAATGAAAAACTGTTTTTT
J gene: TRBJ1-2; D gene: -; clone size: few; V gene: TRBV12-3/TRBV12-4; CDR3 protein: CASSRGNYGYTF; CDR3 DNA: TGTGCCAGCAGTCGCGGAAACTATGGCTACACCTTC
J gene: TRBJ1-5; D gene: -; clone size: -; V gene: TRBV21-1; CDR3 protein: CASSPRPVNQPQHF; CDR3 DNA: TGTGCCAGCAGCCCCCGGCCGGTTAATCAGCCCCAGCATTTT
J gene: TRBJ2-7; D gene: -; clone size: -; V gene: TRBV20-1; CDR3 protein: CSAPQTGDYEQYF; CDR3 DNA: TGCAGTGCTCCCCAGACAGGAGACTACGAGCAGTACTTC
J gene: TRBJ2-1; D gene: -; clone size: -; V gene: TRBV20-1; CDR3 protein: CSALSVSSYNEQFF; CDR3 DNA: TGCAGTGCTCTGTCGGTTAGCTCCTACAATGAGCAGTTCTTC